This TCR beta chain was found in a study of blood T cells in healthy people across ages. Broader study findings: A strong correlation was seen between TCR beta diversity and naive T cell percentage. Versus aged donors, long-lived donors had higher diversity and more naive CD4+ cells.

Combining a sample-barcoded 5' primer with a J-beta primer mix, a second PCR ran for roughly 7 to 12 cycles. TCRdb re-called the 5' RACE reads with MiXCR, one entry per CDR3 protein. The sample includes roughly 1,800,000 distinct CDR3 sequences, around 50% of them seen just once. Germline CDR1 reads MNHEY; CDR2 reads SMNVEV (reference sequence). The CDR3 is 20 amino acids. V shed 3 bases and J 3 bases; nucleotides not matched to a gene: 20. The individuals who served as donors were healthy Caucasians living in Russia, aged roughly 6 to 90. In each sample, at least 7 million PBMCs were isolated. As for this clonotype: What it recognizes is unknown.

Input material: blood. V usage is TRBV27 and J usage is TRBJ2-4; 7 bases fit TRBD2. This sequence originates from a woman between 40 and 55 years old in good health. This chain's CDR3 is CASSFGGYGRTGSGKNIQYF. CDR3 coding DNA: TGTGCCAGCAGTTTTGGGGGTTACGGGAGGACGGGGTCTGGCAAAAACATTCAGTACTTC.